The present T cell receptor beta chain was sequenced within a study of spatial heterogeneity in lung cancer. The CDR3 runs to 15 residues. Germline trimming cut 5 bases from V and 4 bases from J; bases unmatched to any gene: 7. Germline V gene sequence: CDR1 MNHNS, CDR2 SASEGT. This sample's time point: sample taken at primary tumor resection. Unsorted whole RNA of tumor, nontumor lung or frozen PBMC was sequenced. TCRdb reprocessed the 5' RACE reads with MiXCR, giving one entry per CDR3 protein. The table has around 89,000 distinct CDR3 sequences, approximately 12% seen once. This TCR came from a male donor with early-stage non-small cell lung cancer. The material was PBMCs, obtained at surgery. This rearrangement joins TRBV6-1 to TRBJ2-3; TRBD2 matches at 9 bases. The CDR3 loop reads CASSPIAGVADTQYF. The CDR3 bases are TGTGCCAGCAGTCCTATAGCGGGAGTGGCAGATACGCAGTATTTT.